This TCR beta chain was sequenced in a study of T cells after yellow fever vaccination. MiXCR, applied by TCRdb to the 5' RACE reads, yields one record per CDR3 protein. The repertoire includes over 65,000 distinct CDR3 sequences, about an eighth of them detected once, and 20% to 25% sits in the top ten. The CDR3 contains 16 residues. V was pared by 6 bases and J by 5 bases, with 12 bases of the junction left unmatched. A few counts support this clonotype. The V call is TRBV12-3 or TRBV12-4, the J call TRBJ2-5; TRBD1 aligns across 10 bases. The sequence derives from a man in his late teens or twenties who received the YFV17D yellow fever vaccine. Sequencing used CD8+ T cells not binding an NS4B(214-222) dextramer, sorted from PBMCs, obtained more than 20 days after the first yellow fever vaccination. The CDR3 region has the DNA TGTGCCAGCAGCCCAGAGACAGGGGGCGCGAGCGAGACCCAGTACTTC. This sequence encodes CASSPETGGASETQYF.